This TCR beta chain was sequenced during a study of cytomegalovirus exposure and HLA in healthy donors (TCRdb year 2017). A note on the overall study: An earlier analysis of roughly 630 of the donors reported approximately 300 Gb of sequence data and around 120 million unique TCR beta sequences from roughly 200 million T cells. Approximately 300 gigabases of sequencing data and approximately 91 million unique TCR sequences made up an early release that covered about 640 HLA-typed donors. Of the 300 to 500 genotyped donors, less than 90% were placed in the genetic ancestry cluster associated with self-reported Caucasian donors. The aim of the study was to test whether cataloging public T cell receptors could identify signatures of past pathogen exposure. Using immunosequencing, the study profiled T cell repertoires from approximately 700 subjects and related those repertoires to cytomegalovirus serostatus. Along with the approximately 600-subject first cohort, a separate validation cohort of over a hundred different subjects was used. To predict cytomegalovirus infection status, the study combined high-throughput TCR immunosequencing, statistical association of individual TCRs with disease status, and machine learning. A later analysis re-analyzed previously published TCR beta repertoires from roughly 630 donors and added high-resolution HLA genotyping to study TCR occurrence patterns. In the later analysis, no new phenotypic data were used to find candidate immune exposures; instead, reliance was placed on TCR beta sequences and their occurrence across donors. An earlier analysis of several hundred of the donors applied high-throughput TCR beta sequencing to assess whether each TCR beta V gene segment acted as functional or pseudogenic. Donor age, sex, ethnicity and CMV serostatus were compiled together with the repertoire data. In a later genetic analysis, genome-wide SNP genotypes for about three fifths of the roughly 670 donors were used, and that subset was treated as a discovery cohort. All discovery cohort repertoires had been generated on a single sequencing platform. HLA typing covered class I and class II loci at four-digit resolution. The number of donors typed differed by locus, with roughly 620-630 for A, B, C, DRB1 and DQB1, roughly 520 for DQA1, 606 for DPA1, and 400 to 490 for DPB1. Because of strong linkage in the cohort, roughly five DR-DQ haplotypes were treated as single units for association and clustering. Across 398 genotyped donors of the cohort, an average of about 200,000 unique TCR beta nucleotide sequences per donor were sequenced, and 15% to 20% of those sequences were non-productive.

The paper as a whole reports these results and caveats: In an earlier analysis of some 640 of the donors, most TCR beta V segments were observed in productive rearrangements about 90% or about 30% of the time, broadly matching IMGT annotations. CMV serostatus was the only immune exposure information available for the cohort. Cytomegalovirus status was reported to be diagnosed by the classifier with high specificity and sensitivity in both the original and validation cohorts. In vitro tests confirmed that a few of the cytomegalovirus-associated TCR beta chains recognize cytomegalovirus antigens. Sequencing depth was assumed to be roughly uniform across donors in the presence/absence analyses, though that assumption may not hold. In a later analysis, most CMV-associated TCR beta chains were found to appear HLA-restricted, with HLA associations seemingly driven largely by CMV exposure. This cohort had only TCR beta chains sequenced, and the lack of alpha or paired-chain data limited which features could be detected. In a later genetic analysis, a missense DCLRE1C variant was associated with V-gene and J-gene trimming of TCR beta chains, and the association was replicated in an independent cohort. The authors suggested that the approach could potentially be extended to other disease states and immunological phenotypes. Correlated functional status among segregating V segments might be attributable to linkage disequilibrium, but an unknown experimental factor could not be ruled out. A later analysis found that TCR association rates varied across HLA loci, with DRB1 alleles showing the most associated TCRs and HLA-C alleles the fewest. In a later genetic analysis, fewer N-insertions in productive TCRs were reported among donors in an Asian-associated ancestry cluster than the roughly 640-donor mean. Specific HLA alleles were associated with 15,000 to 20,000 TCR beta sequences at a false discovery rate of 0.05 in a later analysis. The study gave a list of 150 to 200 TCR beta chains associated with cytomegalovirus. Fewer than 20 rarely observed V segments, including chromosome 9 orphons, were excluded from the earlier analysis of several hundred of the donors because counts were too low. Strong co-occurrence of HLA alleles, especially DR and DQ, made assigning TCR associations to individual alleles difficult. In a later analysis, HLA-associated TCR beta chains showed more clonal expansion and lower generation probabilities than non-associated chains that were equally common. HLA typing was unavailable for some donors at each locus, so association tests used only the typed subset. A group of highly shared sequence variants was considered likely to be a technical artifact of the sequencing pipeline. Several of the top co-occurrence clusters appeared to be linked to parvovirus B19, influenza, CMV and Epstein-Barr virus, according to a later analysis. A further reported finding was that TCR beta sequences accurately predicted the HLA-A and HLA-B alleles for most subjects in the first cohort. Across donors, most TCR sequences were observed very rarely, whereas some public TCRs were present in many individuals.

Concerning this clone itself: Its antigen is not yet known. Base qualities are missing; no much larger clone stands one base away.

Libraries came from the immunoSEQ multiplex PCR assay. A mixture of 60 forward primers for TCR Vbeta segments and 13 reverse primers for TCR Jbeta segments was used in the multiplex PCR. A multiplex PCR assay on genomic DNA amplified the CDR3 region of rearranged TCR beta genes. On the Illumina HiSeq System, the amplified TCR beta libraries were sequenced as 87-base-pair reads. The paper's processing steps were these. A later analysis counted approximately 84 million unique TCR beta chains across the approximately 700 repertoires, and around 9.9 million of these chains were shared by at least two donors. To remove PCR and sequencing errors, raw reads were error-corrected and collapsed into unique sequences using a nearest-neighbor algorithm that merged closely related sequences. V, D and J gene segments were assigned by aligning CDR3 sequences to IMGT reference sequences. Each retained sequence needed at least a six-nucleotide match to both a V gene segment and a J gene segment. A rearrangement counted as productive if the CDR3 had no stop codons and remained in frame with V and J, and every other rearrangement counted as non-productive. CDR3 was defined according to IMGT convention as the region running from the second conserved V-encoded cysteine to the conserved J-encoded phenylalanine. The earlier analysis of approximately 590 of the donors excluded any sequence lacking an unambiguous match to a single V gene segment. In an earlier analysis of around 600 of the donors, V segments were called functional above 56.7% productive rearrangements and were called segregating when the between-donor standard deviation exceeded 5%. To diagnose cytomegalovirus status from the catalog of TCR beta chain sequences, a statistical classification framework was built. A later analysis assigned V and J genes by comparing TCR nucleotide sequences with IMGT/GENE-DB human TR gene sequences. Using the TCRdist pipeline, a later analysis assigned CDR3 sequences along with most-parsimonious VDJ recombination scenarios. In a later analysis, each TCR beta chain was defined by its CDR3 amino acid sequence together with its V-gene family, and reads lacking a unique V-gene family were excluded. In a later analysis, a few hundred highly shared, low-generation-probability nucleotide sequences were removed to address suspected cross-contamination and a sequencing artifact. In a later analysis, a clonal expansion index for each public chain was calculated from normalized within-repertoire ranks of inferred template counts. In a later analysis, generation probabilities were computed with a VDJ recombination model fitted to out-of-frame rearrangements, and the resulting probabilities were checked against IGoR. Hypergeometric tests were used in a later analysis to score TCR-TCR, TCR-HLA and TCR-CMV co-occurrence, with a repertoire-size bias correction applied to the TCR pairs. A later analysis estimated false discovery rates by permuting HLA or CMV assignments 20 times. In a later analysis, co-occurring TCRs were grouped using DBSCAN, and TCRdist sequence similarity was added for clustering within HLA-allele-positive subsets. For co-occurrence clustering, repertoires with fewer than 30,000 or more than 120,000 public chains were excluded, along with a handful of repertoires with anomalous nucleotide sharing. The table comes from immuneACCESS by way of TCRdb, which keeps in-frame sequences with V and J called. Part of the clones is missing from these tables; in studies checked, under half for an unresolved V gene and the rest for unknown reasons. That table is the source of V, J and clone size, and D and trimming were worked out from the DNA. This sample comprises about 150,000 clones, roughly 60% of them detected only once. Jointly, the top ten make up 2% to 3% of the sample.

The cohort was made up of around 720 healthy bone marrow donors. All cohort members were sampled while nominally healthy, although unrecorded immune exposures were likely present. The donor was CMV seronegative and was included in the group of about 350 seronegative cohort members. A peripheral blood sample was provided by each donor, and peripheral blood mononuclear cells were used for TCR beta sequencing. The Qiagen DNeasy Blood Extraction Kit was used to extract genomic DNA from the blood cell samples. The origin of this receptor is a woman in her thirties or forties in good health and CMV-seronegative. The sequenced material came from PBMCs.

The nucleotides read TGTGCCAGTATAAAGCGGACTGAAGCTTTCTTT. Its protein is CASIKRTEAFF. The rearrangement joined TRBV19 to TRBJ1-1, with no reliable assignment of the D segment. From the cysteine up to the phenylalanine, the CDR3 has a length of 11 residues. Only CDR3 DNA remains: 33 bases, in frame from the first base. From the germline V gene (reference sequence), CDR1 is LNHDA and CDR2 is SQIVND. Trimming takes 7 bases from V and 5 bases from J, and the germline ends sit 8 bases apart.